Listed below are T cell receptor beta chains from one sample, sequenced in a study of T cell repertoires in cytomegalovirus infection. TCRdb redid the calling of the reads with MiXCR, one entry per CDR3 protein. The sample yields some 280,000 distinct CDR3 sequences, roughly 13% seen once. Sequenced sample: PBMCs. These receptor sequences come from a human donor in good health (CMV status not recorded). Some clones in this sample may be carry-over from other donors' samples. CDR3s include the opening cysteine and the closing phenylalanine or tryptophan. Each record gives: D gene, J gene, clone size, V gene, CDR3 protein, CDR3 DNA. The D gene is left open where the match is weak. Some rows have no size entry. The others give once, few or many, or a class for an expanded clone.

d_gene: TRBD1
j_gene: TRBJ1-6
abundance: many
v_gene: TRBV7-9
CDR3aa: CASSLGSGGESPLHF
CDR3nt: TGTGCCAGCAGCTTAGGCTCAGGGGGAGAATCACCCCTCCACTTT

d_gene: NA
j_gene: TRBJ2-7
abundance: few
v_gene: TRBV6-5
CDR3aa: CATKTGNYPLYEQYF
CDR3nt: TGTGCCACCAAAACAGGGAACTACCCCCTCTACGAGCAGTACTTC

d_gene: TRBD2
j_gene: TRBJ2-7
abundance: NA
v_gene: TRBV4-3
CDR3aa: CASSQDFGTSGMGQYF
CDR3nt: TGCGCCAGCAGCCAAGATTTTGGGACTAGCGGGATGGGGCAGTACTTC

d_gene: NA
j_gene: TRBJ2-3
abundance: few
v_gene: TRBV7-9
CDR3aa: CASSLGGSTTDTQYF
CDR3nt: TGTGCCAGCAGCTTAGGCGGATCCACCACAGATACGCAGTATTTT

d_gene: TRBD1
j_gene: TRBJ2-7
abundance: NA
v_gene: TRBV20-1
CDR3aa: CSARDPGTVYEQYF
CDR3nt: TGCAGTGCTAGAGACCCAGGGACAGTTTACGAGCAGTACTTC

d_gene: NA
j_gene: TRBJ1-1
abundance: few
v_gene: TRBV6-1
CDR3aa: CASSPPWGQAFF
CDR3nt: TGTGCCAGCAGCCCCCCCTGGGGACAAGCTTTCTTT

d_gene: NA
j_gene: TRBJ1-4
abundance: many
v_gene: TRBV28
CDR3aa: CASSRDQASNEKLFF
CDR3nt: TGTGCCAGCAGTCGAGATCAGGCGTCTAATGAAAAACTGTTTTTT

d_gene: NA
j_gene: TRBJ2-7
abundance: many
v_gene: TRBV7-2
CDR3aa: CASSLVYEQYF
CDR3nt: TGTGCCAGCAGCCTCGTCTACGAGCAGTACTTC

d_gene: NA
j_gene: TRBJ2-5
abundance: NA
v_gene: TRBV19
CDR3aa: CASSTTVQETQYF
CDR3nt: TGTGCCAGTAGCACGACAGTCCAAGAGACCCAGTACTTC

d_gene: NA
j_gene: TRBJ2-7
abundance: many
v_gene: TRBV6-1
CDR3aa: CASSDRGVVDF
CDR3nt: TGTGCCAGCAGTGATCGGGGAGTGGTAGACTTC

d_gene: TRBD2
j_gene: TRBJ2-1
abundance: few
v_gene: TRBV5-1
CDR3aa: CASSRGREVNEQFF
CDR3nt: TGCGCCAGCAGCCGGGGGCGGGAGGTCAATGAGCAGTTCTTC

d_gene: NA
j_gene: TRBJ1-5
abundance: few
v_gene: TRBV9
CDR3aa: CASSVGSNGNQPQHF
CDR3nt: TGTGCCAGCAGCGTAGGGAGTAACGGCAATCAGCCCCAGCATTTT